The following is a T cell receptor beta chain sequence with its context. Its antigen target is currently unknown. No much larger clone is present one base from it, and per-base qualities are unavailable. CD8 naive samples consisted of CD45RO-negative cells that were positively selected for CCR7, yielding a CD45RA+CCR7+ population without TemRA cells. Donors were healthy HIV-negative adults with no recently reported acute infections or vaccinations. Only Caucasian adults living in Nashville, Tennessee, USA were represented among the donors. Blood was obtained by leukapheresis, after which PBMCs were separated by Ficoll-Histopaque density gradient centrifugation and cryopreserved in liquid nitrogen vapor phase. Analytical flow cytometry was used to check the purity and quantity of each magnetically sorted T cell population. From each sorted fraction, genomic DNA was isolated and quantified by UV absorbance on a Nanodrop 2000c.

The source of the sample is a study of shared clonotypes between healthy human individuals (dated by TCRdb to 2019 to 2021). For context, the study as a whole: Two women and a few men aged 18 to 49 years were included in the cohort. For each donor, three plates each were used for CD4 naive and CD4 memory, two plates were used for CD8 naive, and one plate was used for CD8 memory. To estimate repertoire size and how much clonotypes are shared between individuals, the study performed deep sequencing of blood TCR repertoires from a handful of healthy adults. Libraries were prepared and TCR repertoires were sequenced by different laboratories using diverse techniques, in order to increase sequencing depth and limit assay-specific biases. Per donor, leukapheresis produced somewhere between about 0.9 and 9.5 billion PBMCs.

Inclusive of the bounding cysteine and phenylalanine, the CDR3 is 15 residues long. This entry keeps only the CDR3 DNA: 45 bases, framed from base 1. The V end gives up 3 bases and the J end 2 bases, leaving 5 bases in the junction not matched to a gene. As encoded in the germline V gene, CDR1 is SGDLS while CDR2 is YYNGEE. Broader findings and caveats from the paper: Even with the large sequencing depth, rarefaction of the sorted-subset datasets indicated that sequencing was incomplete. Sampling was restricted to blood, and TCR repertoires in tissues likely differ from the TCR repertoires found in blood. Clonotypes shared by all four sorted-subset donors showed higher generation probabilities than non-shared clonotypes. The genetic and exposure-history diversity represented was limited by the small number of donors. Naive subsets generally had larger estimated clonotype richness than memory subsets did. Based on pairwise subsampling, the degree of clonotype sharing among donors was expected to be affected by sequencing depth. Sharing across four donors was observed for around 4.8% of naive CD4, 3% to 4% of naive CD8, roughly 2.4% of memory CD4, and about 0.39% of memory CD8 clonotypes.

Using the deep immunoSEQ assay, TCR CDR3 regions were amplified from genomic DNA by multiplex PCR. Genomic DNA extracted from each cell subset was distributed evenly over all wells of several immunoSEQ 96-well plates, and each plate served as one replicate. For sorted subsets, about 200 ng genomic DNA, equal to about 30,000 T cell genomes, was loaded into each replicate PCR. The purified libraries were quantified using a Qubit 3.0 fluorometer, sized with a Bioanalyzer 2100, and then quantified again using the KAPA Library Quantification kit. Each immunoSEQ 96-well plate was sequenced on its own single-read 150-cycle Illumina NextSeq 550 flow cell. The published analysis was carried out like this. Because the immunoSEQ output included only junctional sequences and no quality scores, the filtering could not be the same as the filtering used for full-length reads. To assign V/J genes and CDR3, sequences were annotated using PyIR, a Python wrapper for IgBLAST v1.9, with IMGT germline references. Any read was removed if the V/J assignment was weak (E-value above 1e-6), the CDR3 was missing, or the read contained stop codons, out-of-frame junctions, or ambiguous translated residues. V3J clonotypes were defined as sequences sharing the same inferred V gene, J gene, and CDR3 amino acid sequence. Percentage overlap between repertoires was computed as shared unique clonotypes divided by the size of the smaller repertoire. Richness of each repertoire was evaluated using RTK rarefaction, the Chao1 estimator, and Recon v2.1 estimates of unobserved clonotypes. Generation probabilities for all TCRbeta clonotypes obtained by the gDNA method from several donors were computed using OLGA. TCRdb limited this immuneACCESS table to in-frame rearrangements with V and J called. A share of clones is missing; checked studies link under half to unresolved V genes, and the rest is unexplained. V, J and clone size derive from that table, while D and trimming were established from the DNA sequence. For this sample the table gives about 2.2 million clones, of which around 93% were detected only once. About 1.7% of the sample rests with the top ten.

Sequencing was done on a sample of naive CD8+ T cells from PBMCs. The cell subset or site label, read with the paper, signifies: CD45RA+CCR7+. The chain is encoded by TRBV9 joined to TRBJ2-5, and 9 junction bases match TRBD2. The TCR sequence derives from a man younger than 30 in good health. Some clones in this sample may be carry-over from other donors' samples. Here is the DNA: TGTGCCAGCAGCGAGCGGGGGGCCCGGCAAGAGACCCAGTACTTC. This sequence encodes CASSERGARQETQYF.